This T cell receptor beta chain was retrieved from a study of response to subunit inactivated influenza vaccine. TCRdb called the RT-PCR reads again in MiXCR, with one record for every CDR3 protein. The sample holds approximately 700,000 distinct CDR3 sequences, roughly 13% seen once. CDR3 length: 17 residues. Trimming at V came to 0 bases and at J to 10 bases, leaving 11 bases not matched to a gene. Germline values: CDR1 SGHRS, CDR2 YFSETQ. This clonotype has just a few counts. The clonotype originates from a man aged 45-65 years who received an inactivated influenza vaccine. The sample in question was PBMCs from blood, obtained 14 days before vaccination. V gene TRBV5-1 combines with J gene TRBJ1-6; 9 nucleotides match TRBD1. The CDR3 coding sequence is TGCGCCAGCAGCTTGGCCACGACAGGGGGTATAGGATCACCCCTCCACTTT. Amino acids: CASSLATTGGIGSPLHF.